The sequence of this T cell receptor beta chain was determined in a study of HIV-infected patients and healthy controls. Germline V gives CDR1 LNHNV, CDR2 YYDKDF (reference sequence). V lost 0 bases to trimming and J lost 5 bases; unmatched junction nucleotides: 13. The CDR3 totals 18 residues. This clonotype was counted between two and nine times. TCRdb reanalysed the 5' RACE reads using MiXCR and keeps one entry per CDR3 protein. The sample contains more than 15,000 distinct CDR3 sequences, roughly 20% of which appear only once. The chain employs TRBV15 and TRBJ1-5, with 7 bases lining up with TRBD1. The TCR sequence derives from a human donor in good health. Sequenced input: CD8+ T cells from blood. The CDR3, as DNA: TGTGCCACCAGCAGAGATCCCCCCCAACAGGGGATCGATCAGCCCCAGCATTTT. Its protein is CATSRDPPQQGIDQPQHF.